The present T cell receptor beta chain was sequenced within a study of human T cells and chemical hapten exposure. Background on the study: 0.01% DPC was applied to the upper back in patch tests, which were read at 6 days.

The V end was cut by 2 bases, the J end by 2 bases, with 10 bases between. Germline V gene lookup returns CDR1 DFQATT and CDR2 SNEGSKA (reference sequence). This CDR3 contains 14 residues. Library construction involved attaching unique molecular identifiers to individual cDNA molecules, which allowed quantitative, reproducible TCR counting. Per the original methods: Sampled TCR counts reached a median of 95,638 per sample, with values ranging from roughly 23,224 to 690,600. TCRdb analysed the RACE reads with MiXCR anew, one entry per CDR3 protein. The V and J calls, along with clone size, are taken from TCRdb and not from the paper's own processing. The sample has about 120,000 distinct CDR3 sequences, approximately 11% seen once. Time point defined: patch test 3, about 24 weeks after DPC sensitization. Treatment defined: therapeutic diphenylcyclopropenone sensitization with weekly scalp DPC.

The source material was whole blood, sampled in connection with sensitization to the hapten diphenylcyclopropenone (DPC). The origin of this receptor is a woman in her forties or fifties with alopecia areata. Some clones in this sample may be carry-over from other donors' samples. The J gene is TRBJ2-1, the V gene TRBV20-1, with D maybe TRBD1 (6 bases). CDR3 sequence (DNA): TGCAGTGCTAGAAGAGGGGGACCCTACAATGAGCAGTTCTTC. Translated: CSARRGGPYNEQFF.